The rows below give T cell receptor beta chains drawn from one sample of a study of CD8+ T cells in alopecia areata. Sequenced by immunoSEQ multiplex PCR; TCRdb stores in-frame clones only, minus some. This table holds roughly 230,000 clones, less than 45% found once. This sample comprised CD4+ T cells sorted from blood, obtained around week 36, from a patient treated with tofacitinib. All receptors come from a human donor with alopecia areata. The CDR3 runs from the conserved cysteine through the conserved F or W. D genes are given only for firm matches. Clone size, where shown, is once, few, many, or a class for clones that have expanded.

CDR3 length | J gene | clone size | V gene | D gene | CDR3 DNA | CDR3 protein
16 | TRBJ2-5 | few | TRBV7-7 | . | TGTGCTAGCAGCAATCAGTCGGGCCTGTGGGGCGAGACCCAGTACTTC | CASSNQSGLWGETQYF
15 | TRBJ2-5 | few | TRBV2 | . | TGTGCCAGCCGGAGTGCGGGGGCAAGAGGAGAGACCCAGTACTTC | CASRSAGARGETQYF
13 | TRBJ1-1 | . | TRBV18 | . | TGTGCCAGCTCACCTACACCGGGGACTGAAGCTTTCTTT | CASSPTPGTEAFF
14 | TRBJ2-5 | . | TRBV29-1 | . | TGCAGCGTCGGGGTAAGACAGCAACAAGAGACCCAGTACTTC | CSVGVRQQQETQYF
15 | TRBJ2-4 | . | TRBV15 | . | TGTGCCACCAGCGGGTCTCAGGGGACTGAAAACATTCAGTACTTC | CATSGSQGTENIQYF
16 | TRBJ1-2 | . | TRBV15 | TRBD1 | TGTGCCACCAGCAGAGACCAAACAGGGGCAAACTATGGCTACACCTTC | CATSRDQTGANYGYTF
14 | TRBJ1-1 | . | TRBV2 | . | TGTGCCAGCAGCCCCTGGGGGGGGAACACTGAAGCTTTCTTT | CASSPWGGNTEAFF
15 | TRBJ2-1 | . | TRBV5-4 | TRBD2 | TGTGCCAGCAGCAGATCGGGACTAGCGTTCAATGAGCAGTTCTTC | CASSRSGLAFNEQFF
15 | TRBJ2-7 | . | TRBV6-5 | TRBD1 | TGTGCCAGCAGCATAACAGGGGGCGGATCCTACGAGCAGTACTTC | CASSITGGGSYEQYF
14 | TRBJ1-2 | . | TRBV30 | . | TGTGCCTGGTCACCTTCGGGCAGGGCCTATGGCTACACCTTC | CAWSPSGRAYGYTF
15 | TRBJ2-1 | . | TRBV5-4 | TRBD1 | TGTGCCAGCAGCCAACAGGGGCGGACCTACAATGAGCAGTTCTTC | CASSQQGRTYNEQFF
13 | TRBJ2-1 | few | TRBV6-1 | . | TGTGCCAGCAGTGAAGTAGCCACGAATGAGCAGTTCTTC | CASSEVATNEQFF
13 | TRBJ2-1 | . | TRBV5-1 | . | TGCGCCAGCGCCCTTTCTTATGTCGCCGAGCAGTTCTTC | CASALSYVAEQFF
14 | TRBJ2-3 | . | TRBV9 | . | TGTGCCAGCAGCGTAGGACTTAGCACAGATACGCAGTATTTT | CASSVGLSTDTQYF
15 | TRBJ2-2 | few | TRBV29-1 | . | TGCAGCGCTAACCAGGGGGGGACGAACACCGGGGAGCTGTTTTTT | CSANQGGTNTGELFF
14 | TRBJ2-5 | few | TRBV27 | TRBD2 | TGTGCCAGCGGACCGGGACTAGTAGGCGAGACCCAGTACTTC | CASGPGLVGETQYF
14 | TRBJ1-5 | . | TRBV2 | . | TGTGCCAGTGGGGCAAGTAATAGCAATCAGCCCCAGCATTTT | CASGASNSNQPQHF
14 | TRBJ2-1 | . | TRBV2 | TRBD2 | TGTGCCAGCAGTCGGACTAGCGGGAAACATGAGCAGTTCTTC | CASSRTSGKHEQFF
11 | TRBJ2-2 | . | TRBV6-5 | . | TGTGCCAGCCAGCGTACCGGGGAGCTGTTTTTT | CASQRTGELFF
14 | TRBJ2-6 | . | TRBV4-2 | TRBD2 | TGTGCCAGCAGCCAAGCCGGGGAGGGCAACGTCCTGACTTTC | CASSQAGEGNVLTF
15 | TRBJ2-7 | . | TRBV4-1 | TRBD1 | TGCGCCAGCAGCCAAGGACAGGGGTTCTCCTACGAGCAGTACTTC | CASSQGQGFSYEQYF
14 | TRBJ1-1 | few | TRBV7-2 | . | TGTGCCAGCAGCGCCTCCTCAGGGAACACTGAAGCTTTCTTT | CASSASSGNTEAFF
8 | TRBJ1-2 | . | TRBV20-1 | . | TGCAGTGCGGAAGGCTACACCTTC | CSAEGYTF
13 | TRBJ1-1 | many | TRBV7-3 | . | TGTGCCAGCAGCTCCGGACGAAACGGGGAAGCTTTCTTT | CASSSGRNGEAFF
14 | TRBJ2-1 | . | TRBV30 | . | TGTGCCCGAACAGAGGGGCTTAGTCGGAATGAGCAGTTCTTC | CARTEGLSRNEQFF
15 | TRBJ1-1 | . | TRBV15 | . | TGTGCCACCAGATATCAGACAGGTTCAACGCTTGAAGCTTTCTTT | CATRYQTGSTLEAFF
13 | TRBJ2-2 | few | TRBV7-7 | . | TGTGCTACCTCGGCCTCGAACACCGGGGAGCTGTTTTTT | CATSASNTGELFF
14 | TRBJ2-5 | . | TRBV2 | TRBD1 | TGTGCCAGCAGTTACCGGGACAGTGGGGAGACCCAGTACTTC | CASSYRDSGETQYF
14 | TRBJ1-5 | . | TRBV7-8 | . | TGTGCCAGCAGCTTAGAGTCAGGACTTCAGCCCCAGCATTTT | CASSLESGLQPQHF
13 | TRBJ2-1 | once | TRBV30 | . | TGTGCCTGGAGCAGGGCGGGCGGCAATGAGCAGTTCTTC | CAWSRAGGNEQFF
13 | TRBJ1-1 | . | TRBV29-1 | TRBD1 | TGCAGCGGGAGGACAGGGAAGAACACTGAAGCTTTCTTT | CSGRTGKNTEAFF
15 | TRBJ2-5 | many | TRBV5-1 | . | TGCGCCAGCAGTCTATCCGGGGGAGACTGGGAGACCCAGTACTTC | CASSLSGGDWETQYF
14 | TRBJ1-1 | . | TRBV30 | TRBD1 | TGTGCCTGGAGTTCCGGGACAGCGAACACTGAAGCTTTCTTT | CAWSSGTANTEAFF
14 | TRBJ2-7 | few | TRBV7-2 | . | TGTGCCAGCAGCTTAGATCGGGCCTCCTACGAGCAGTACTTC | CASSLDRASYEQYF
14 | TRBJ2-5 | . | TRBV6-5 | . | TGTGCCAGCAGTTACACGGCCCGACGGGAGACCCAGTACTTC | CASSYTARRETQYF
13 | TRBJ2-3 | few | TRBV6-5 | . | TGTGCCAGCACCGAGCGAGGCGAGGATACGCAGTATTTT | CASTERGEDTQYF
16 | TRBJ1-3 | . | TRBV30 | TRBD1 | TGTGCCTCCGGACAGGGGGCCATGGGGATAGGAAACACCATATATTTT | CASGQGAMGIGNTIYF
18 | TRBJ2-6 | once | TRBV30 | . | TGTGCCTGGAGTGTATGGGCAGGGGTGAACTCTGGGGCCAACGTCCTGACTTTC | CAWSVWAGVNSGANVLTF
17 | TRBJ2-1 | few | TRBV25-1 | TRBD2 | TGTGCCAGCGGCCCGACCGGCGGGACTAGCGGCTACAATGAGCAGTTCTTC | CASGPTGGTSGYNEQFF
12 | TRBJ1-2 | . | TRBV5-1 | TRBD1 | TGCGCCAGCAGCGCGGACAGGGGAGGCTACACCTTC | CASSADRGGYTF
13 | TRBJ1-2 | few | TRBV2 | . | TGTGCCAGCAGTGAAAGAAGGGACTATGGCTACACCTTC | CASSERRDYGYTF
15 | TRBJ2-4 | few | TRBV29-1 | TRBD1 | TGCAGCGTCGAGCCCAGACAGGGTGGTTTGAACATTCAGTACTTC | CSVEPRQGGLNIQYF
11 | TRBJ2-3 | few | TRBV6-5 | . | TGTGCCAGCTGTCTAACAGATACGCAGTATTTT | CASCLTDTQYF
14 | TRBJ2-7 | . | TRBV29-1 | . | TGCAGCGTTGCGCGGCAGGGGGGGTCCTACGAGCAGTACTTC | CSVARQGGSYEQYF
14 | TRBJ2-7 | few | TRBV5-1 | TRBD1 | TGCGCCAGCAGTCGTGGGGACAGCTCCTACGAGCAGTACTTC | CASSRGDSSYEQYF
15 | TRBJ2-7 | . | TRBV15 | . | TGTGCCACCAGCAGAGATATACAGGGCTCCTACGAGCAGTACTTC | CATSRDIQGSYEQYF
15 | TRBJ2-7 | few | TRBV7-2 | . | TGTGCCAGCAGCCCCTACCCGTCCCATTTGGGAGAGCAGTACTTC | CASSPYPSHLGEQYF
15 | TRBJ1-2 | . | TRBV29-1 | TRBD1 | TGCAGCGTTGGTTCGGGACAGGGGGAGTGGTATGGCTACACCTTC | CSVGSGQGEWYGYTF
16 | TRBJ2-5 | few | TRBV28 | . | TGTGCCAGCAGTCCCGCAACAGGTACAGGGCAAGAGACCCAGTACTTC | CASSPATGTGQETQYF
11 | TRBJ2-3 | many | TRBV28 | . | TGTGCCAGCAGTATTACAGATACGCAGTATTTT | CASSITDTQYF
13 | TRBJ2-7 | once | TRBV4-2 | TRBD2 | TGTGCCAGCAGCCAAGAACCGGGGGGCGAGCAGTACTTC | CASSQEPGGEQYF
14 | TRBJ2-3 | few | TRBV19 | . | TGTGCCAGTCGAAAAGGGTCTGGCACAGATACGCAGTATTTT | CASRKGSGTDTQYF
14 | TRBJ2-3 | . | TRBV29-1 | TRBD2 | TGCAGCGTTGACACTAGCGGGACCACAGATACGCAGTATTTT | CSVDTSGTTDTQYF
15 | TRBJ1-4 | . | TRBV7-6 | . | TGTGCCAGCAGCACCAGACAGACAACTAATGAAAAACTGTTTTTT | CASSTRQTTNEKLFF
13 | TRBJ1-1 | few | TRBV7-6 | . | TGTGCCAGCAGCTTAGGACAGAACACTGAAGCTTTCTTT | CASSLGQNTEAFF
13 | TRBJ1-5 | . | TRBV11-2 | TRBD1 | TGTGCCAGCAGCAAGGACAGGAATCAGCCCCAGCATTTT | CASSKDRNQPQHF
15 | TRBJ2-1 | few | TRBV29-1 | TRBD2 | TGCAGCGTTGGAACCCGACTAGCGGGAGAGGGTGAGCAGTTCTTC | CSVGTRLAGEGEQFF